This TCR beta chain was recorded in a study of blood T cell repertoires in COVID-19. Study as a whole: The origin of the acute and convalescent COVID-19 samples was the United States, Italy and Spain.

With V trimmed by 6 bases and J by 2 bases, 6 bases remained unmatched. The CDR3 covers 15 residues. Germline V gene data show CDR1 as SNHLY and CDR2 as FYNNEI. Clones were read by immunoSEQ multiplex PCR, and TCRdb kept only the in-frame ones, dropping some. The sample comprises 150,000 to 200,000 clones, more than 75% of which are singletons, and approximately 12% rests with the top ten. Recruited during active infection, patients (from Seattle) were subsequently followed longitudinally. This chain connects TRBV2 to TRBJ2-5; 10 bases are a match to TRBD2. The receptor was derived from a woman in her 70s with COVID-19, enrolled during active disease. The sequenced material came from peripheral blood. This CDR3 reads CASRGLASIQETQYF. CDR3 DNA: TGTGCCAGCAGGGGACTAGCGTCGATTCAAGAGACCCAGTACTTC. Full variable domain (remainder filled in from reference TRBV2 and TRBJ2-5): EPEVTQTPSHQVTQMGQEVILRCVPISNHLYFYWYRQILGQKVEFLVSFYNNEISEKSEIFDDQFSVERPDGSNFTLKIRSTKLEDSAMYFCASRGLASIQETQYFGPGTRLLVL.